This T cell receptor (beta chain) emerged from a study of T cell changes during pregnancy in multiple sclerosis. Clones were sequenced by immunoSEQ multiplex PCR, and TCRdb holds only the in-frame ones, with some missing. This table has approximately 35,000 clones, around nine tenths appearing once. Per germline, CDR1 LNHDA and CDR2 SQIVND (reference sequence). The CDR3 is 15 residues long. V was clipped by 9 bases and J by 0 bases; unmatched bases: 10. The clonotype originates from a female donor in good health, enrolled as a control in a pregnancy study. The chain recombines TRBV19 with TRBJ1-2, with 7 bases lining up with TRBD1. Here the sequenced sample was CD4+ T cells from peripheral blood mononuclear cells, taken in the second trimester of pregnancy. CDR3 nucleotides: TGTGCCAGCTCACAGGGGATAGTAGCTAACTATGGCTACACCTTC. This sequence encodes CASSQGIVANYGYTF.